These T cell receptor beta chains were read from a single sample in a study of blood T cell repertoires in COVID-19. Method: immunoSEQ multiplex PCR; TCRdb's copy keeps in-frame clones and lacks some. Seen here are 470,000 or so clones, about 90% observed once, and the top ten hold just under 2%. Specimen: PBMCs or T cells enriched from blood (not recorded which). Every receptor here comes from a young woman with acute COVID-19. CDR3s include the opening cysteine and the closing phenylalanine or tryptophan. D genes are given only for firm matches. Part of the rows lack a size; the others show once, few, many or a class for expanded clones.

>TRBV6-5|TRBJ2-3|once|-
CASSSPFTDTQYF
TGTGCCAGCAGTTCCCCCTTCACAGATACGCAGTATTTT
>TRBV9|TRBJ2-3|-|-
CASSLSGSKITDTQYF
TGTGCCAGCAGCTTATCCGGGTCTAAAATCACAGATACGCAGTATTTT
>TRBV10-3|TRBJ2-7|-|-
CAIMEGGPCEQYF
TGTGCCATCATGGAGGGGGGGCCTTGCGAGCAGTACTTC
>TRBV2|TRBJ2-7|-|TRBD1
CASSEVRDRVSEQYF
TGTGCCAGCAGTGAAGTACGGGACAGGGTATCCGAGCAGTACTTC
>TRBV7-8|TRBJ1-5|-|-
CASSLVSGISNQPQHF
TGTGCCAGCAGCTTAGTCTCAGGGATCAGCAATCAGCCCCAGCATTTT
>TRBV6-1|TRBJ2-7|-|-
CASSEGDRLTYEQYF
TGTGCCAGCAGTGAAGGCGACAGGCTAACCTACGAGCAGTACTTC
>TRBV29-1|TRBJ2-3|-|TRBD2
CSVERLADSTDTQYF
TGCAGCGTTGAACGGCTAGCGGATAGCACAGATACGCAGTATTTT
>TRBV24-1|TRBJ2-1|-|TRBD1
CATSDPRGQGSYNEQFF
TGTGCCACCAGTGACCCTAGGGGGCAGGGCTCCTACAATGAGCAGTTCTTC
>TRBV19|TRBJ2-7|-|-
CASSLQGVDEQYF
TGTGCCAGTAGTCTTCAGGGTGTGGACGAGCAGTACTTC
>TRBV30|TRBJ2-1|-|TRBD2
CAWSVGLAGALREQFF
TGTGCCTGGAGTGTAGGTCTAGCGGGGGCCCTACGGGAGCAGTTCTTC
>TRBV9|TRBJ2-3|-|-
CASSTGLSDTQYF
TGTGCCAGCAGTACGGGACTCTCAGATACGCAGTATTTT
>TRBV12-5|TRBJ2-2|-|-
CASGLGVGNTGELFF
TGTGCTAGTGGTTTAGGAGTAGGAAACACCGGGGAGCTGTTTTTT
>TRBV4-3|TRBJ1-4|-|-
CASSQDTGPWEKLFF
TGCGCCAGCAGCCAAGATACAGGGCCGTGGGAAAAACTGTTTTTT
>TRBV7-6|TRBJ1-1|-|TRBD1
CASSQLATGTNTEAFF
TGTGCCAGCAGCCAGCTCGCGACAGGGACGAACACTGAAGCTTTCTTT
>TRBV7-2|TRBJ2-5|-|-
CASSPRIQRGQTQYF
TGTGCCAGCAGCCCAAGGATCCAGCGTGGCCAGACCCAGTACTTC
>TRBV6-5|TRBJ1-2|-|-
CASSYSGIANYGYTF
TGTGCCAGCAGCTACTCCGGGATAGCTAACTATGGCTACACCTTC
>TRBV29-1|TRBJ1-5|-|-
CSVSRDNGYQPQHF
TGCAGCGTGAGCCGGGACAACGGCTATCAGCCCCAGCATTTT
>TRBV9|TRBJ2-5|-|TRBD2
CASSVTSGSVGETQYF
TGTGCCAGCAGCGTTACTAGCGGGAGTGTCGGAGAGACCCAGTACTTC
>TRBV13|TRBJ1-1|-|-
CATERGNTEAFF
TGTGCCACCGAGAGAGGGAACACTGAAGCTTTCTTT
>TRBV10-3|TRBJ2-1|-|TRBD1
CAISETGTGNEQFF
TGTGCCATCAGTGAGACGGGGACAGGCAATGAGCAGTTCTTC